What follows are 18 T cell receptor beta chains derived from one specimen sequenced in a study of blood T cell repertoires in COVID-19. Sequenced by immunoSEQ multiplex PCR; TCRdb stores in-frame clones only, minus some. The data hold approximately 45,000 clones, with 70% to 90% observed a single time. Specimen: peripheral blood. These receptors came from a woman aged 80 or over with acute or convalescent COVID-19.

The chain recombines TRBV25-1 with TRBJ2-1; no clear D gene. There are 10 residues in the CDR3. V gave up 7 bases and J gave up 7 bases, with 5 bases separating them. In germline, CDR1 is MGHDK, CDR2 SYGVNS. CDR3 DNA: TGTGCCAGCAAACGGAATGAGCAGTTCTTC. It codes for CASKRNEQFF.

The rearrangement links TRBV7-8 to TRBJ2-3, with D tentatively TRBD2 (7 bases). V was shortened by 2 bases and J by 2 bases, with 14 bases between the two germline ends. In germline, CDR1 is SGHVS, CDR2 FQNEAQ. CDR3 length: 16 residues. The CDR3 is CASSLTAGAHTDTQYF. The CDR3 DNA sequence: TGTGCCAGCAGCTTAACCGCGGGGGCCCACACAGATACGCAGTATTTT. The complete variable domain, with remaining parts taken from reference TRBV7-8 and TRBJ2-3, reads GAGVSQSPRYKVAKRGQDVALRCDPISGHVSLFWYQQALGQGPEFLTYFQNEAQLDKSGLPSDRFFAERPEGSVSTLKIQRTQQEDSAVYLCASSLTAGAHTDTQYFGPGTRLTVL.

The rearrangement joins TRBV3-1 (or the pseudogene TRBV3-2) to TRBJ2-7; 9 bases match TRBD1. This CDR3 is built from 17 residues. V shed 4 bases and J 0 bases; nucleotides not matched to a gene: 10. CDR1 and CDR2 from the germline V gene are LGHDT and YNNKEL (reference sequence). The CDR3 is CASSLGTGTFSSYEQYF. The CDR3 DNA follows: TGTGCCAGCAGCCTGGGGACAGGGACATTTTCCTCCTACGAGCAGTACTTC.

The count of this clone is one. The chain employs TRBV4-1 and TRBJ2-1; D is possibly TRBD2 (5 bases). In germline, CDR1 is MGHRA, CDR2 YSYEKL. The CDR3 has 15 residues. The V gene lost 0 bases and the J gene lost 9 bases, with 15 bases spanning the gap. The CDR3 nucleotides are TGCGCCAGCAGCCAAGAACTGCACGAGGGTACTGAGCAGTTCTTC. It translates to CASSQELHEGTEQFF.

V and J are TRBV27 and TRBJ2-4, with a weak D call TRBD1 (6 bases). This CDR3 contains 14 residues. V shed 5 bases and J shed 1 base, with 9 bases lying between them. Per the germline V gene, CDR1 is MNHEY and CDR2 is SMNVEV (reference sequence). CDR3 sequence: CASSGTGAKNIQYF. DNA for the CDR3: TGTGCCAGCAGTGGAACAGGGGCCAAAAACATTCAGTACTTC.

This clone was observed a single time. V is TRBV18 and J is TRBJ1-4; a weak D match, TRBD1 (5 bases). CDR1 KGHSH and CDR2 LQKENI come from the germline V gene. The CDR3 length is 14 residues. Trimming removed 3 bases from V and 9 bases from J, with 14 bases in between. Here the CDR3 reads CASSPSDSRQKLFF. The CDR3, as DNA: TGTGCCAGCTCACCCTCTGACAGTAGACAAAAACTGTTTTTT.

The chain carries TRBV2 and TRBJ2-7, with 8 bases identical to TRBD1. Unmatched junction bases numbered 10, after V lost 5 bases and J lost 1 base. This CDR3 is 16 amino acids long. Germline-derived CDR1 and CDR2 are SNHLY and FYNNEI. CDR3 nucleotide sequence: TGTGCCAGCAGTCCAAGACAGGGGCTTCTGTCCTACGAGCAGTACTTC. Its translation: CASSPRQGLLSYEQYF.

V usage is TRBV6-6 and J usage is TRBJ1-2; D call uncertain. The CDR3 contains 13 residues. V shed 6 bases and J shed 3 bases, with 11 bases lying between them. Germline lookup yields CDR1 MNHNY and CDR2 SVGAGI (reference sequence). The CDR3 nucleotides are TGTGCCAGCAGACCTGACACGGACTATGGCTACACCTTC. Translation: CASRPDTDYGYTF.

This clone was recorded only once. The sample has other DNA sequences that encode this CDR3 too. The gene calls are TRBV6-5 and TRBJ1-1; a possible D gene is TRBD1 (6 bases). This CDR3 comprises 15 residues. V was trimmed by 0 bases and J by 1 base, leaving 9 bases between them. The germline V gene encodes CDR1 MNHEY and CDR2 SVGAGI. The CDR3 is CASSYSGRGNTEAFF. DNA for the CDR3: TGTGCCAGCAGTTACTCGGGCAGGGGGAACACTGAAGCTTTCTTT.

Concerning this clone: The sample has other DNA sequences that encode this CDR3 too. The chain links TRBV19 to TRBJ1-6; TRBD1 is a possible D gene (5 bases). Germline V gives CDR1 LNHDA, CDR2 SQIVND (reference sequence). V was shortened by 6 bases and J by 7 bases, with 10 bases between the two germline ends. The CDR3 is 13 residues long. CDR3 protein: CASSGTENSPLHF. CDR3 DNA: TGTGCCAGTAGCGGGACTGAGAATTCACCCCTCCACTTT.

The rearrangement joins TRBV3-1 (or the pseudogene TRBV3-2) to TRBJ2-5; 9 nucleotides match TRBD2. The germline V gene encodes CDR1 LGHDT and CDR2 YNNKEL (reference sequence). The V gene end was trimmed by 2 bases and the J gene end by 4 bases; junction bases not matched to a gene: 8. CDR3 length equals 16 residues. Here the CDR3 reads CASSQNRGGAGETQYF. The CDR3 nucleotides are TGTGCCAGCAGCCAAAATCGCGGGGGGGCCGGAGAGACCCAGTACTTC.

J is TRBJ2-3 and V is TRBV13; D is ambiguous. V dropped 3 bases and J dropped 6 bases, with 4 bases sitting between them. The germline V gene has CDR1 PRHDT and CDR2 FYEKMQ (reference sequence). The CDR3 is 11 amino acids. In DNA, the CDR3 is TGTGCCAGCAGCTTCGAGGATACGCAGTATTTT. This codes for CASSFEDTQYF.

The V call is TRBV2, the J call TRBJ1-5, with D perhaps matching TRBD1 (6 bases). The CDR3 runs to 16 residues. Per germline, CDR1 SNHLY and CDR2 FYNNEI. Trimming left V 3 bases short and J 3 bases short, with 15 bases between. The chain's CDR3 is CASSDSQGRFNQPQHF. The CDR3 DNA is TGTGCCAGCAGTGATAGTCAGGGGCGGTTCAATCAGCCCCAGCATTTT.

This chain links TRBV15 with TRBJ2-3, with 8 positions matching TRBD2. CDR1 and CDR2 from the germline V gene are LNHNV and YYDKDF (reference sequence). This CDR3 comprises 17 residues. V gave up 0 bases and J gave up 2 bases; unmatched junction bases: 7. The DNA of the CDR3 is TGTGCCACCAGCAGAGATAAGCGGGGGACTACCACAGATACGCAGTATTTT. Residues: CATSRDKRGTTTDTQYF.

This clone was found once. The gene calls are TRBV3-1 (or the pseudogene TRBV3-2) and TRBJ2-2, with 11 bases identical to TRBD1. Trimming cost V 7 bases and J 4 bases; bases outside gene matches: 8. Germline CDR1 is LGHDT and CDR2 is YNNKEL (reference sequence). The CDR3 totals 16 residues. DNA of the CDR3: TGTGCCAGCAACCCCCGGGACAGGGGGGTCACCGGGGAGCTGTTTTTT. It translates to CASNPRDRGVTGELFF.

V gene TRBV5-1 combines with J gene TRBJ2-3, with TRBD1 matching 8 bases. CDR1 and CDR2 from the germline V gene are SGHRS and YFSETQ. With 3 bases clipped from V and 4 bases from J, the junction kept 13 bases outside the gene matches. This CDR3 contains 17 residues. CDR3 DNA sequence: TGCGCCAGCAGCTCCTTCCTTACCGGGACAGGTTCAGATACGCAGTATTTT. Its protein product is CASSSFLTGTGSDTQYF.

This chain connects TRBV5-5 to TRBJ1-1; D gene uncertain. V dropped 4 bases and J dropped 6 bases, with 10 bases sitting between them. CDR1 and CDR2 from the germline V gene are SGHKS and YYEKEE (reference sequence). This CDR3 contains 12 residues. The CDR3 DNA follows: TGTGCCAGCAGCATAGGAGGGCCTGAAGCTTTCTTT. Its translation is CASSIGGPEAFF.

The chain carries TRBV5-6 and TRBJ2-7; 9 positions match TRBD1. Per the germline V gene, CDR1 is SGHDT and CDR2 is YYEEEE. CDR3 size: 15 residues. With V trimmed by 5 bases and J by 3 bases, 9 bases remained unmatched. CDR3 bases: TGTGCCAGCAGTCTAACGGGACAGGGAGGCTACGAGCAGTACTTC. Amino acid sequence: CASSLTGQGGYEQYF.